The 3 T cell receptor beta chains presented below share a single source sample, sequenced in a study of response to subunit inactivated influenza vaccine. A single record per CDR3 protein comes from TCRdb applying MiXCR to the RT-PCR reads. Here the sample spans approximately 170,000 distinct CDR3 sequences, 10% to 15% being singletons. These records were also assigned to another study, of T cells expressing NK-cell markers. That work adds: Template switching by 5'RACE with UMIs generated the TCR beta cDNA.

Sequenced here: CD8+ T cells sorted from PBMCs, sampled roughly 13 days after vaccination. The receptors derive from a man aged 45-65 years who received an inactivated influenza vaccine.

In its sample, this clonotype was seen a few times. This chain joins TRBV20-1 and TRBJ2-2, with TRBD2 matching 10 bases. The CDR3 extends over 15 amino acids. The J segment lost 7 bases and the V segment lost 1 base, leaving 6 bases of the junction unmatched. Germline values: CDR1 DFQATT, CDR2 SNEGSKA (reference sequence). The DNA for the CDR3 is TGCAGTGCTAGAGCGCTAGCGGGGGATGGCGGGGAGCTGTTTTTT. Translating it yields CSARALAGDGGELFF.

The CDR3 sequence is CASSLKYRVGGELFF. In nucleotides, the CDR3 is TGTGCCAGCAGTTTAAAATATAGGGTCGGCGGGGAGCTGTTTTTT. V is TRBV27 and J is TRBJ2-2; D is undetermined. Germline V lookup: CDR1 MNHEY, CDR2 SMNVEV (reference sequence). Trimming left V 2 bases short and J 7 bases short, with 14 bases between. CDR3 length: 15 residues.

This clonotype has more than one count but fewer than ten. This chain's CDR3 is CASSSRVGSQETQYF. The CDR3 DNA follows: TGTGCCAGCAGCAGCCGGGTAGGGTCCCAAGAGACCCAGTACTTC. V usage is TRBV7-9 and J usage is TRBJ2-5; D gene uncertain. Trimming took 5 bases from V and 1 from J, leaving 14 bases between them. CDR1 is SEHNR and CDR2 is FQNEAQ in the germline V gene (reference sequence). This CDR3 spans 15 amino acids.